The 3 T cell receptor beta chains listed next were all sequenced from one sample in a study of blood T cell repertoires in COVID-19. Assay used: immunoSEQ multiplex PCR; TCRdb lists only in-frame clones, some missing. The sample records about 410,000 clones, 89% being singletons. Sequenced: peripheral blood. The receptors were gathered from a woman aged 40 to 50 with COVID-19, enrolled during active disease.

The rearrangement joins TRBV10-3 to TRBJ2-5; weak D call: TRBD1 (6 bases). The germline V gene has CDR1 ENHRY and CDR2 SYGVKD. The V gene lost 3 bases and the J gene lost 4 bases, with 12 bases spanning the gap. The CDR3 contains 14 residues. As DNA, the CDR3 is TGTGCCATCAGTGATACAGGGTTCGCAGAGACCCAGTACTTC. It encodes CAISDTGFAETQYF.

The V gene is TRBV7-9, the J gene TRBJ1-5; D possibly corresponds to TRBD1 (5 bases). Trimming removed 1 base from V and 10 bases from J, with 11 bases in between. The CDR3 runs 13 residues. Per the germline V gene, CDR1 is SEHNR and CDR2 is FQNEAQ (reference sequence). The CDR3 nucleotides are TGTGCCAGCAGCTTAGGTACAGGTCAACCCCAGCATTTT. Translating gives CASSLGTGQPQHF.

V usage is TRBV19 and J usage is TRBJ2-1; D is unresolved. The length of the CDR3 is 14 residues. The V gene's germline CDR1 is LNHDA and CDR2 SQIVND (reference sequence). Trimming removed 2 bases from V and 7 bases from J, with 12 bases in between. The CDR3 nucleotides are TGTGCCAGTAGTATAACGGGTATTCAAAATGAGCAGTTCTTC. The encoded protein is CASSITGIQNEQFF.